The entry that follows covers one TCR beta chain sequence. Its target is unknown. The data derive from a study of lymphopenia after photon versus proton radiotherapy. Here immunoSEQ multiplex PCR was the method, and the copy in TCRdb shows in-frame clones only, minus some. The data hold tens of thousands of clones, with over 70% observed a single time. This CDR3 comprises 15 residues. The V and J ends lost 5 bases and 7 bases respectively, with 18 bases between them. CDR1 SEHNR and CDR2 FQNEAQ come from the germline V gene (reference sequence). Notes on the study in general: Post-nadir diversity loss with photons came from oligoclonal expansion, particularly CD8+ Temra cells. Under photons, naive T cells and diversity fell while effector/memory populations rose. Only patients who died were analyzed for survival; proton advantage is unproven.

The clonotype was recovered from a man aged 50 or older with gastric cancer. This chain joins TRBV7-9 and TRBJ2-1; TRBD2 might be the D (7 bases). The sequencing here drew on peripheral blood, taken from a patient treated with photon-based radiotherapy. The CDR3 protein is CASSPRGGGWNEQFF. CDR3 coding DNA: TGTGCCAGCAGCCCGAGGGGGGGTGGGTGGAATGAGCAGTTCTTC.